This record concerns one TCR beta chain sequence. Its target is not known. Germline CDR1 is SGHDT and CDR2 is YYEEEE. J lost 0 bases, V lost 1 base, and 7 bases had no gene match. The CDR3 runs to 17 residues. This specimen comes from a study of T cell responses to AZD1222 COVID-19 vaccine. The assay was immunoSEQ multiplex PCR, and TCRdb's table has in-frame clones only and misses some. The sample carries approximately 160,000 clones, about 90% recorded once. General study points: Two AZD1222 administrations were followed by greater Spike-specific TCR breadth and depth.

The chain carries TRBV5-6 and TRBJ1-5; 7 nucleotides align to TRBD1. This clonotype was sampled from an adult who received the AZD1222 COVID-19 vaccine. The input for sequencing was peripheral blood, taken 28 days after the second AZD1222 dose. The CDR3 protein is CASSLKGAHSSNQPQHF. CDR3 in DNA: TGTGCCAGCAGCTTGAAGGGGGCCCACTCTAGCAATCAGCCCCAGCATTTT.